These T cell receptor beta chains were read from a single sample in a study of naive and memory T cell subsets. Each CDR3 protein gets one entry after TCRdb re-called the UMI-ligation and nested PCR reads with MiXCR. The table records tens of thousands of distinct CDR3 sequences, 10% to 12% of them present only once. Input material: naive CD4+ T cells from blood. These receptors all come from a human donor in good health. Both conserved end residues are part of each CDR3. D genes are given only for firm matches. A row's size may be missing; if present it is once, few, many or a size class.

d_gene: NA
abundance: few
j_gene: TRBJ2-1
v_gene: TRBV7-3
CDR3aa: CASSLLATTYNEQFF
CDR3nt: TGTGCCAGCAGCTTACTAGCTACTACCTACAATGAGCAGTTCTTC

d_gene: NA
abundance: NA
j_gene: TRBJ2-1
v_gene: TRBV2
CDR3aa: CASSRLAYNEQFF
CDR3nt: TGTGCCAGCAGCAGACTGGCCTACAATGAGCAGTTCTTC

d_gene: TRBD1
abundance: few
j_gene: TRBJ1-5
v_gene: TRBV2
CDR3aa: CASSERGLYSNQPQHF
CDR3nt: TGTGCCAGCAGTGAAAGGGGGCTCTATAGCAATCAGCCCCAGCATTTT

d_gene: NA
abundance: few
j_gene: TRBJ2-7
v_gene: TRBV15
CDR3aa: CATSRFGQTYEQYF
CDR3nt: TGTGCCACCAGCAGGTTCGGGCAAACCTACGAGCAGTACTTC

d_gene: TRBD1
abundance: few
j_gene: TRBJ1-1
v_gene: TRBV5-1
CDR3aa: CASSLWTGSPNTEAFF
CDR3nt: TGCGCCAGCAGCTTATGGACAGGGAGCCCGAACACTGAAGCTTTCTTT

d_gene: NA
abundance: many
j_gene: TRBJ2-2
v_gene: TRBV12-3/TRBV12-4
CDR3aa: CASMGRTGELFF
CDR3nt: TGTGCCAGCATGGGACGGACCGGGGAGCTGTTTTTT

d_gene: NA
abundance: NA
j_gene: TRBJ1-6
v_gene: TRBV6-6
CDR3aa: CASTAAYNSPLHF
CDR3nt: TGTGCCAGCACAGCCGCCTATAATTCACCCCTCCACTTT

d_gene: TRBD1
abundance: many
j_gene: TRBJ2-7
v_gene: TRBV6-5
CDR3aa: CASSYVGDRSQNLYF
CDR3nt: TGTGCCAGCAGTTACGTTGGGGACAGGAGCCAAAATCTGTACTTC

d_gene: TRBD2
abundance: few
j_gene: TRBJ2-1
v_gene: TRBV12-3/TRBV12-4
CDR3aa: CASMETSRYNEQFF
CDR3nt: TGTGCCAGCATGGAGACTAGCCGATACAATGAGCAGTTCTTC

d_gene: NA
abundance: few
j_gene: TRBJ2-2
v_gene: TRBV12-3/TRBV12-4
CDR3aa: CASSSPGGANTGELFF
CDR3nt: TGTGCCAGCAGTTCCCCGGGGGGCGCGAACACCGGGGAGCTGTTTTTT